This entry lists 13 T cell receptor beta chains sequenced from one sample in a study of cytomegalovirus exposure and HLA in healthy donors. PCR employed 60 Vbeta and 13 Jbeta primers. Clones were sequenced by immunoSEQ multiplex PCR, and TCRdb holds only the in-frame ones, with some missing. This sample yields over 150,000 clones, of which more than 80% are seen a single time; under 2% belongs to the top ten. Sequencing used PBMCs. The receptor source for this set is a woman aged 18-30 years in good health and CMV-seronegative.

This rearrangement joins TRBV18 to TRBJ2-1, with D possibly being TRBD2 (5 bases). Germline V gene sequence: CDR1 KGHSH, CDR2 LQKENI. The length of the CDR3 is 15 residues. Trimming stripped 3 bases from V and 4 bases from J, with 13 bases between. This chain's CDR3 is CASSPRRTEYNEQFF. DNA for the CDR3: TGTGCCAGCTCACCCAGGAGGACGGAGTACAATGAGCAGTTCTTC.

V is TRBV6-1 and J is TRBJ1-2; TRBD1 aligns across 8 bases. After removal of 3 bases from V and 5 bases from J, the junction contained 8 bases not matched to a gene. Germline V gene data show CDR1 as MNHNS and CDR2 as SASEGT. This CDR3 has 15 residues. As DNA, the CDR3 is TGTGCCAGCAGTGATCGGACAGGGTTGCCATATGGCTACACCTTC. This translates into CASSDRTGLPYGYTF.

The genes are TRBV6-5 and TRBJ1-5; 7 nucleotides line up with TRBD1. Trimming at V came to 6 bases and at J to 7 bases, leaving 12 bases not matched to a gene. CDR1 and CDR2 (germline): MNHEY, SVGAGI. CDR3 length equals 15 residues. The CDR3 sequence is CASRAGRDRRQPQHF. CDR3 DNA sequence: TGTGCCAGCAGGGCCGGCCGGGACAGAAGGCAGCCCCAGCATTTT.

This clone appeared a single time. This chain links TRBV9 with TRBJ1-2; unclear D gene. V was clipped by 3 bases and J by 3 bases, with 3 bases between them. The CDR3 totals 11 residues. Germline V gives CDR1 SGDLS, CDR2 YYNGEE. The CDR3 region is CASSADYGYTF. CDR3 nucleotide sequence: TGTGCCAGCAGCGCGGACTATGGCTACACCTTC.

The rearrangement uses TRBV7-9 and TRBJ1-1, with 8 bases matching TRBD1. Germline V gene sequence: CDR1 SEHNR, CDR2 FQNEAQ (reference sequence). The CDR3 totals 15 residues. V was clipped by 3 bases and J by 5 bases; unmatched bases: 8. The CDR3: CASSFADRGGTEAFF. Written as DNA, the CDR3 is TGTGCCAGCAGCTTCGCCGACAGGGGTGGGACTGAAGCTTTCTTT.

J is TRBJ1-5 and V is TRBV6-6, with a possible D match to TRBD1 (6 bases). This CDR3 spans 13 amino acids. V lost 8 bases and J lost 4, with 12 bases in between. The germline V gene encodes CDR1 MNHNY and CDR2 SVGAGI (reference sequence). The CDR3, as DNA: TGTGCCAGCCGGGACAAACTTAATCAGCCCCAGCATTTT. Translation gives CASRDKLNQPQHF.

V usage is TRBV6-1 and J usage is TRBJ1-1; D unclear. The length of the CDR3 is 15 residues. Germline values: CDR1 MNHNS, CDR2 SASEGT. Trimming shortened V by 3 bases and J by 0 bases, and 11 bases separated the two germline ends. CDR3 residues: CASSDPGKMNTEAFF. For the CDR3, the DNA is TGTGCCAGCAGTGACCCCGGGAAAATGAACACTGAAGCTTTCTTT.

V usage is TRBV9 and J usage is TRBJ2-4; 12 bases are a match to TRBD2. CDR1 is SGDLS and CDR2 is YYNGEE in the germline V gene. The ends lost 0 bases at V and 6 bases at J; junction bases unmatched: 4. The CDR3 totals 16 residues. The CDR3 protein is CASSVGLAGGLNIQYF. The CDR3 nucleotides read TGTGCCAGCAGCGTAGGGCTAGCGGGGGGGTTAAACATTCAGTACTTC.

The J gene is TRBJ2-1, the V gene TRBV6-1; TRBD1 might be the D (6 bases). V lost 6 bases and J 2 bases, leaving 14 bases between the germline ends. This CDR3 comprises 15 residues. From germline, CDR1 is MNHNS and CDR2 SASEGT. This CDR3 reads CASSRGGFTYNEQFF. The CDR3 DNA sequence: TGTGCCAGCAGCCGAGGGGGTTTTACCTACAATGAGCAGTTCTTC.

CDR3 region: CASSLTDRGQREQYF. In DNA, the CDR3 is TGTGCCAGCAGCCTCACCGACAGGGGGCAGCGCGAGCAGTACTTC. The chain is built from TRBV11-1 and TRBJ2-7, with 10 bases aligning to TRBD1. Germline V gives CDR1 SGHAT, CDR2 FQDESV (reference sequence). The CDR3 consists of 15 residues. V was clipped by 5 bases and J by 6 bases; unmatched bases: 10.

This chain links TRBV7-9 with TRBJ2-5, with a possible D match to TRBD1 (5 bases). CDR3 length equals 14 residues. The V end was cut by 5 bases, the J end by 2 bases, with 12 bases between. CDR1 and CDR2 from the germline V gene are SEHNR and FQNEAQ (reference sequence). The CDR3: CASSTAGLQETQYF. In nucleotides, the CDR3 is TGTGCCAGCAGCACAGCAGGGTTACAAGAGACCCAGTACTTC.

The chain carries TRBV5-4 and TRBJ1-1; D is uncertain. This CDR3 is 11 amino acids long. Germline assignment: CDR1 SGHNT and CDR2 YYREEE (reference sequence). V dropped 3 bases and J dropped 6 bases, with 6 bases sitting between them. The CDR3 DNA sequence: TGTGCCAGCAGCTCTTACTCTGAAGCTTTCTTT. Protein sequence: CASSSYSEAFF.

CDR3: CASSQEDFAGFMNTEAFF. In DNA, the CDR3 is TGCGCCAGCAGCCAAGAGGATTTTGCAGGGTTCATGAACACTGAAGCTTTCTTT. The chain employs TRBV4-1 and TRBJ1-1; D might be TRBD1 (5 bases). Germline V gene data show CDR1 as MGHRA and CDR2 as YSYEKL. V lost 0 bases and J 0 bases, leaving 17 bases between the germline ends. The CDR3 runs to 18 residues.